The 19 T cell receptor beta chains reported below all come from one sample, sequenced in a study of CD8 T cells in Susac syndrome. When the RNA was reverse transcribed, random hexamers were used with an input of roughly 0.5 to 1 ug. TCRdb processed the immunoSEQ multiplex PCR reads anew with MiXCR; each CDR3 protein has one entry. The sample includes about 190,000 distinct CDR3 sequences, nearly 97% seen only once; the top ten take 0.075% to 0.1%. The sample taken for sequencing was CD4+ T cells from PBMCs. Every receptor here comes from a human donor with Susac syndrome.

The chain uses TRBV7-9 and TRBJ1-5; unclear D gene. CDR3 size: 12 residues. V was trimmed by 1 base and J by 7 bases, leaving 5 bases between them. Germline V gene data show CDR1 as SEHNR and CDR2 as FQNEAQ (reference sequence). The DNA of the CDR3 is TGTGCCAGCAGCTTAGAGGCCCAGCCCCAGCATTTT. Translating it yields CASSLEAQPQHF.

The chain employs TRBV19 and TRBJ2-2, with a weak D call TRBD1 (5 bases). The ends were cut back, 10 bases at V and 3 bases at J, with 12 bases in the middle. The CDR3 spans 13 residues. Germline V gene data show CDR1 as LNHDA and CDR2 as SQIVND (reference sequence). CDR3 in DNA: TGTGCCACCCAGGGTGAGGACACCGGGGAGCTGTTTTTT. Encoded protein: CATQGEDTGELFF.

This rearrangement joins TRBV27 to TRBJ1-5, with a tentative D call TRBD1 (6 bases). The V and J ends lost 4 bases and 0 bases respectively, with 16 bases between them. The CDR3 extends over 17 amino acids. Looked up from germline, CDR1 is MNHEY and CDR2 is SMNVEV (reference sequence). CDR3 DNA sequence: TGTGCCAGCAGTTCAGCGACAGGATCATATAGCAATCAGCCCCAGCATTTT. Its translation: CASSSATGSYSNQPQHF.

This chain joins TRBV27 and TRBJ1-2; TRBD1 agrees at 8 bases. Germline V gives CDR1 MNHEY, CDR2 SMNVEV (reference sequence). The CDR3 spans 15 residues. Losses at the gene ends were 2 bases for V and 7 bases for J; bases not matched to a gene: 9. The CDR3 nucleotides are TGTGCCAGCAGTTTAGCGTCAGGGGGCCCTTTTGGCTACACCTTC. Translation gives CASSLASGGPFGYTF.

The DNA of the CDR3 is TGTGCCAGCAGGCCCGGGACTAGCTCAGGCGAGCAGTACTTC. Its protein is CASRPGTSSGEQYF. The chain joins TRBV6-1 to TRBJ2-7; 9 bases map to TRBD2. Germline lookup yields CDR1 MNHNS and CDR2 SASEGT. CDR3 length: 14 residues. The J segment lost 6 bases and the V segment lost 6 bases, leaving 9 bases of the junction unmatched.

This sequence joins TRBV6-1 and TRBJ2-1, with TRBD1 matching 9 bases. The CDR3 consists of 18 residues. V was pared by 5 bases and J by 5 bases, with 16 bases of the junction left unmatched. Germline CDR1 and CDR2: MNHNS and SASEGT. In DNA form, the CDR3 reads TGTGCCAGCAGTCCACGAACTACGGGGACAGGGAACGACAATGAGCAGTTCTTC. Encoded protein: CASSPRTTGTGNDNEQFF.

This CDR3 is CAWTTGPRGAEAFF. CDR3 DNA: TGTGCCTGGACGACAGGCCCCCGGGGCGCTGAAGCTTTCTTT. V gene TRBV30 combines with J gene TRBJ1-1; D is perhaps TRBD1 (6 bases). Germline CDR1 GTSNPN, CDR2 SVGIG (reference sequence). V was trimmed by 4 bases and J by 6 bases, leaving 18 bases between them. The CDR3 covers 14 residues. Variable domain in full (rest from reference TRBV30 and TRBJ1-1): SQTIHQWPATLVQPVGSPLSLECTVEGTSNPNLYWYRQAAGRGLQLLFYSVGIGQISSEVPQNLSASRPQDRQFILSSKKLLLSDSGFYLCAWTTGPRGAEAFFGQGTRLTVV.

The V and J genes are TRBV6-2 or TRBV6-3 and TRBJ2-4; TRBD1 matches 8 bases. The germline CDR1 and CDR2 sequences are MNHEY and SVGEGT. Trimming cost V 2 bases and J 8 bases; bases outside gene matches: 14. The CDR3 spans 17 residues. The CDR3 region is CASSYHQSQGAVDIQYF. The CDR3 region has the DNA TGTGCCAGCAGTTACCATCAAAGCCAGGGGGCTGTGGACATTCAGTACTTC.

The V gene is TRBV3-1, the J gene TRBJ2-7; D ambiguous. The CDR3 has 13 amino acids. Germline V lookup: CDR1 LGHDT, CDR2 YNNKEL (reference sequence). V lost 1 base, J lost 3 bases, and 7 bases lay in between. This CDR3 reads CASSQADLYEQYF. The CDR3 DNA is TGTGCCAGCAGCCAAGCCGACCTCTACGAGCAGTACTTC.

The V and J genes are TRBV6-1 and TRBJ1-1; weak D call: TRBD1 (6 bases). Germline CDR1 is MNHNS and CDR2 is SASEGT. The length of the CDR3 is 15 residues. V gave up 7 bases and J gave up 5 bases, with 20 bases separating them. CDR3 protein: CASILRGGGKTEAFF. The CDR3 nucleotides read TGTGCCAGCATCCTAAGGGGAGGGGGTAAAACTGAAGCTTTCTTT.

This chain links TRBV5-4 with TRBJ2-5; possible D gene TRBD2, 6 bases. V lost 5 bases and J lost 5, with 19 bases in between. The germline V gene encodes CDR1 SGHNT and CDR2 YYREEE (reference sequence). CDR3 size: 15 residues. As DNA, the CDR3 is TGTGCCAGCAGACCGACTAGTGTCTGGGGGGAGACCCAGTACTTC. This translates into CASRPTSVWGETQYF.

V gene TRBV11-2 combines with J gene TRBJ2-3; 7 bases align to TRBD2. V shed 0 bases, J shed 2 bases, and the junction held 5 bases outside the gene matches. Per the germline V gene, CDR1 is SGHAT and CDR2 is FQNNGV. CDR3 length: 16 residues. The CDR3 protein is CASSLDSGANTDTQYF. The CDR3 DNA follows: TGTGCCAGCAGCTTAGACAGCGGGGCAAACACAGATACGCAGTATTTT.

The chain carries TRBV20-1 and TRBJ2-1; no definite D call. CDR3 length equals 15 residues. V was trimmed by 1 base and J by 1 base, leaving 11 bases between them. In germline, CDR1 is DFQATT, CDR2 SNEGSKA (reference sequence). The CDR3 DNA reads as TGCAGTGCTAGAGGTGGGCAGATATCCTACAATGAGCAGTTCTTC. This translates into CSARGGQISYNEQFF.

CDR3 DNA sequence: TGCGCCAGCAGGAAGGATCACTCCCCCTCTGGGGCCAACGTCCTGACTTTC. This gives the protein CASRKDHSPSGANVLTF. V gene TRBV5-1 combines with J gene TRBJ2-6; no firm D call. The CDR3 is made up of 17 amino acids. Trimming left V 5 bases short and J 0 bases short, with 15 bases between. Germline CDR1 reads SGHRS; CDR2 reads YFSETQ.

The rearrangement uses TRBV27 and TRBJ2-7; TRBD2 agrees at 13 bases. Unmatched junction bases numbered 4, after V lost 3 bases and J lost 2 bases. CDR3 size: 16 residues. Germline V gene sequence: CDR1 MNHEY, CDR2 SMNVEV (reference sequence). The CDR3 reads CASSLGLAGFAYEQYF. The CDR3 DNA is TGTGCCAGCAGTTTGGGACTAGCGGGGTTCGCCTACGAGCAGTACTTC.

The rearrangement joins TRBV5-1 to TRBJ1-5; TRBD1 matches at 9 bases. CDR3 length: 15 residues. The J segment lost 6 bases and the V segment lost 1 base, leaving 5 bases of the junction unmatched. Germline CDR1 is SGHRS and CDR2 is YFSETQ. This chain's CDR3 is CASSLSGQGPQPQHF. Written as DNA, the CDR3 is TGCGCCAGCAGCTTGTCAGGACAGGGGCCTCAGCCCCAGCATTTT.

V and J are TRBV3-1 and TRBJ1-2; D gene ambiguous. V was clipped by 0 bases and J by 7 bases, with 15 bases between them. The CDR3 spans 15 residues. Per germline, CDR1 LGHDT and CDR2 YNNKEL (reference sequence). CDR3 protein: CASSQDQVSTAGYTF. The CDR3 nucleotides read TGTGCCAGCAGCCAAGATCAGGTCTCCACGGCTGGCTACACCTTC.

The chain links TRBV5-4 to TRBJ2-6; D ambiguous. Trimming removed 0 bases from V and 3 bases from J, with 7 bases in between. Germline V gives CDR1 SGHNT, CDR2 YYREEE (reference sequence). The CDR3 is 15 residues long. This CDR3 reads CASSLEFRGANVLTF. The CDR3 nucleotides are TGTGCCAGCAGCTTGGAGTTTCGTGGGGCCAACGTCCTGACTTTC.

This clonotype was seen only once. This chain links TRBV11-3 with TRBJ2-5, with 7 bases fitting TRBD2. The CDR3 runs to 14 residues. The junction had 4 bases not matched to a gene; V was cut back by 5 bases and J by 1 base. The germline CDR1 and CDR2 sequences are SGHNT and YENEEA. The CDR3 coding sequence is TGTGCCAGCAGCCCAACTAGCGCCCAAGAGACCCAGTACTTC. It codes for CASSPTSAQETQYF. The whole variable domain, filled in from reference TRBV11-3 and TRBJ2-5, reads EAGVVQSPRYKIIEKKQPVAFWCNPISGHNTLYWYLQNLGQGPELLIRYENEEAVDDSQLPKDRFSAERLKGVDSTLKIQPAELGDSAVYLCASSPTSAQETQYFGPGTRLLVL.